Listed here is a single T cell receptor (beta chain). The data belong to a study of shared clonotypes between healthy human individuals. Produced via immunoSEQ multiplex PCR; TCRdb's table is partial and in-frame only. The table records about a million clones, about 72% of them present only once. CDR1 and CDR2 from the germline V gene are SQVTM and ANQGSEA. The V gene end was trimmed by 7 bases and the J gene end by 7 bases; junction bases not matched to a gene: 7. The CDR3 has 13 residues. The sequenced sample consisted of memory CD4+ T cells from PBMCs. Specified subset: CD45RA-negative fraction. This chain joins TRBV29-1 and TRBJ1-5; 10 bases fit TRBD1. The receptor was derived from a man between 18 and 29 years old in good health. Some clones in this sample may be carry-over from other donors' samples. The CDR3 region is CSAQTGGGQPQHF. In DNA form, the CDR3 reads TGCAGCGCCCAGACAGGGGGCGGACAGCCCCAGCATTTT.